The 29 T cell receptor beta chains presented below share a single source sample, sequenced in a study of blood T cell repertoires in COVID-19. The repertoire was sequenced with immunoSEQ multiplex PCR; TCRdb's copy has only in-frame clones and lacks some. This sample has about 200,000 clones, with 80% to 90% found just once. Sequencing was performed on peripheral blood. The receptors come from a human donor in a cohort sampled during active COVID-19.

V usage is TRBV30 and J usage is TRBJ2-7; D might be TRBD2 (5 bases). V lost 0 bases and J 4 bases, leaving 10 bases between the germline ends. Germline V gives CDR1 GTSNPN, CDR2 SVGIG (reference sequence). This CDR3 region has 13 residues. This chain's CDR3 is CAWSVGESYEQYF. DNA for the CDR3: TGTGCCTGGAGTGTTGGGGAGTCTTACGAGCAGTACTTC.

The chain combines TRBV27 with TRBJ2-7; D unclear. V lost 10 bases to trimming and J lost 0 bases, with 16 bases between them. CDR1 and CDR2 from the germline V gene are MNHEY and SMNVEV (reference sequence). This CDR3 spans 14 amino acids. CDR3 coding DNA: TGTGCCAACCTAGACCAAGCGAGCTCCTACGAGCAGTACTTC. The encoded protein is CANLDQASSYEQYF.

The J gene is TRBJ2-3, the V gene TRBV5-1, with 12 bases lining up with TRBD1. The CDR3 spans 16 residues. V trimming: 0 bases; J trimming: 7 bases; junction bases outside the gene matches: 6. CDR1 is SGHRS and CDR2 is YFSETQ in the germline V gene. The DNA for the CDR3 is TGCGCCAGCAGCTTGGTTGGGACAGGGGGCGAGAATACGCAGTATTTT. Residues: CASSLVGTGGENTQYF.

The rearrangement links TRBV28 to TRBJ2-7, with 7 bases that match TRBD1. This CDR3 region has 13 residues. Germline assignment: CDR1 MDHEN and CDR2 SYDVKM. V shed 6 bases and J 5 bases; nucleotides not matched to a gene: 7. CDR3 bases: TGTGCCAGCAGCCCTGACAGGGAGAACGAGCAGTACTTC. This sequence encodes CASSPDRENEQYF.

This chain connects TRBV5-1 to TRBJ2-1, with D maybe TRBD2 (5 bases). This CDR3 has 15 residues. Germline V gene lookup returns CDR1 SGHRS and CDR2 YFSETQ. V was cut by 0 bases and J by 1 base, with 8 bases left in between. DNA of the CDR3: TGCGCCAGCAGCTTGGGGAGGACTTCCTACAATGAGCAGTTCTTC. It codes for CASSLGRTSYNEQFF.

This clone was recorded once. The rearrangement uses TRBV27 and TRBJ2-7; TRBD1 aligns across 7 bases. Germline V gene data show CDR1 as MNHEY and CDR2 as SMNVEV (reference sequence). Trimming cost V 7 bases and J 2 bases; bases outside gene matches: 5. This CDR3 region has 13 residues. CDR3 in amino acids: CASKGTDPYEQYF. The CDR3, as DNA: TGTGCCAGCAAGGGGACAGACCCCTACGAGCAGTACTTC.

A few counts support this clone. The chain uses TRBV28 and TRBJ1-3, with D uncertain. Looked up from germline, CDR1 is MDHEN and CDR2 is SYDVKM. Trimming removed 2 bases at V and 5 bases at J, with 4 bases between. The CDR3 contains 12 residues. Written as DNA, the CDR3 is TGTGCCAGCAGTTTAGTAAGAAACACCATATATTTT. Protein: CASSLVRNTIYF.

The gene calls are TRBV30 and TRBJ2-1, with no clear D. Germline-derived CDR1 and CDR2 are GTSNPN and SVGIG (reference sequence). V was shortened by 2 bases and J by 8 bases, with 7 bases between the two germline ends. The CDR3 totals 11 residues. CDR3 loop: CAWSPRHEQFF. Written as DNA, the CDR3 is TGTGCCTGGAGTCCGCGCCATGAGCAGTTCTTC.

The chain has TRBV4-1 and TRBJ2-7; possible D gene TRBD1, 6 bases. The CDR3 extends over 16 amino acids. Germline CDR1 reads MGHRA; CDR2 reads YSYEKL. The V gene lost 0 bases and the J gene lost 0 bases, with 12 bases spanning the gap. CDR3: CASSQDGGQYSYEQYF. In nucleotides, the CDR3 is TGCGCCAGCAGCCAAGATGGGGGCCAATACTCCTACGAGCAGTACTTC.

This chain uses TRBV27 with TRBJ2-1; weak D call: TRBD2 (5 bases). CDR3 size: 13 residues. Trimming took 8 bases from V and 4 from J, leaving 12 bases between them. The V gene's germline CDR1 is MNHEY and CDR2 SMNVEV (reference sequence). The DNA for the CDR3 is TGTGCCAGCGGATCCCGGGAATACAATGAGCAGTTCTTC. Its protein is CASGSREYNEQFF.

The chain uses TRBV2 and TRBJ2-7; D perhaps matches TRBD2 (6 bases). This CDR3 region has 16 residues. The germline V gene encodes CDR1 SNHLY and CDR2 FYNNEI. V dropped 6 bases and J dropped 5 bases, with 23 bases sitting between them. The CDR3 region has the DNA TGTGCCAGCAGGGACTCTCTCACGGGAGATGTCCACGAGCAGTACTTC. This sequence encodes CASRDSLTGDVHEQYF.

The rearrangement joins TRBV7-8 to TRBJ2-1, with a weak D call TRBD2 (6 bases). V was shortened by 8 bases and J by 2 bases, with 25 bases between the two germline ends. Germline CDR1 SGHVS, CDR2 FQNEAQ. The CDR3 contains 18 residues. The CDR3, as DNA: TGTGCCAGCTCCACCCCGGGAGTAGCCCCCCTCCCCTACAATGAGCAGTTCTTC. It translates to CASSTPGVAPLPYNEQFF.

The gene calls are TRBV6-6 and TRBJ2-3; 14 bases align to TRBD2. CDR3 length: 14 amino acids. CDR1 and CDR2 from the germline V gene are MNHNY and SVGAGI (reference sequence). The J segment lost 7 bases and the V segment lost 4 bases, leaving 1 base of the junction unmatched. The CDR3: CASSWTSGRNTQYF. CDR3 DNA: TGTGCCAGCAGTTGGACTAGCGGGAGGAATACGCAGTATTTT.

The chain couples TRBV7-9 to TRBJ2-1, with TRBD2 matching 8 bases. The junction had 10 bases not matched to a gene; V was cut back by 7 bases and J by 8 bases. The CDR3 spans 14 residues. Germline V gives CDR1 SEHNR, CDR2 FQNEAQ (reference sequence). CDR3: CASTVRGTRHEQFF. CDR3 coding DNA: TGTGCCAGCACCGTCCGGGGGACTAGACATGAGCAGTTCTTC.

The genes are TRBV18 and TRBJ2-3; D gene ambiguous. The CDR3 runs to 16 residues. Trimming removed 0 bases at V and 2 bases at J, with 12 bases between. The V gene's germline CDR1 is KGHSH and CDR2 LQKENI. CDR3 in DNA: TGTGCCAGCTCACCACCGATCGGGTCTACCACAGATACGCAGTATTTT. It specifies CASSPPIGSTTDTQYF.

The chain links TRBV7-9 to TRBJ1-1, with D tentatively TRBD1 (6 bases). V gave up 1 base and J gave up 8 bases, with 14 bases separating them. The CDR3 covers 14 residues. Germline V lookup: CDR1 SEHNR, CDR2 FQNEAQ (reference sequence). CDR3 DNA sequence: TGTGCCAGCAGCTTAGGAACAGGGATACGGGAAGCTTTCTTT. The encoded protein is CASSLGTGIREAFF.

The sample holds one count of this clone. V is TRBV6-1 and J is TRBJ2-3; 10 bases align to TRBD1. Per germline, CDR1 MNHNS and CDR2 SASEGT. The V gene end was trimmed by 4 bases and the J gene end by 2 bases; junction bases not matched to a gene: 12. The CDR3 is 18 residues long. CDR3 sequence: CASSGHDRDRGATDTQYF. CDR3 DNA: TGTGCCAGCAGTGGTCATGACCGGGACAGGGGCGCCACAGATACGCAGTATTTT.

This clone was seen more than once but under ten times. The chain combines TRBV10-1 with TRBJ2-7; maybe TRBD1 (5 bases). CDR1 is WNHNN, CDR2 SYGVQD, per germline (reference sequence). The CDR3 has 11 residues. Trimming shortened V by 4 bases and J by 5 bases, and 6 bases separated the two germline ends. The CDR3 is CASSAGHEQYF. Here the CDR3 DNA reads TGCGCCAGCAGTGCAGGGCACGAGCAGTACTTC.

The rearrangement joins TRBV6-2 or TRBV6-3 to TRBJ2-1, with D perhaps TRBD1 (5 bases). Germline lookup yields CDR1 MNHEY and CDR2 SVGEGT. The CDR3 is 15 amino acids. Deletions cut 2 bases from V and 1 base from J, with 9 bases between. The CDR3 reads CASSYGPGSYNEQFF. The CDR3 nucleotides are TGTGCCAGCAGTTACGGGCCAGGGTCCTACAATGAGCAGTTCTTC.

V gene TRBV5-6 combines with J gene TRBJ2-1, with 7 positions matching TRBD2. The CDR3 totals 18 residues. Looked up from germline, CDR1 is SGHDT and CDR2 is YYEEEE. V lost 7 bases and J lost 3; bases outside the gene matches: 19. As DNA, the CDR3 is TGTGCCAGCTCGAGGGGTTTGAGCGGGAACCCCGACTACAATGAGCAGTTCTTC. It yields the protein CASSRGLSGNPDYNEQFF.

This clone was recorded a few times. This chain links TRBV3-1 (or the pseudogene TRBV3-2) with TRBJ1-2; D remains ambiguous. This CDR3 spans 15 amino acids. The ends were cut back, 4 bases at V and 7 bases at J, with 19 bases in the middle. The germline gives CDR1 LGHDT, CDR2 YNNKEL (reference sequence). CDR3 residues: CASSPTSLGSAGYTF. The CDR3, as DNA: TGTGCCAGCAGCCCGACAAGCTTGGGGAGTGCTGGCTACACCTTC.

The chain couples TRBV5-1 to TRBJ1-1; D possibly corresponds to TRBD1 (6 bases). Germline V CDR1 and CDR2: SGHRS, YFSETQ. This CDR3 region has 15 residues. V lost 2 bases and J lost 0, with 11 bases in between. As DNA, the CDR3 is TGCGCCAGCAGCTTATTGACAGGCATGAACACTGAAGCTTTCTTT. It codes for CASSLLTGMNTEAFF.

V is TRBV5-1 and J is TRBJ2-3; TRBD2 aligns across 10 bases. The CDR3 extends over 17 amino acids. Trimming cost V 0 bases and J 2 bases; bases outside gene matches: 6. Germline values: CDR1 SGHRS, CDR2 YFSETQ. The CDR3 DNA reads TGCGCCAGCAGCTTGGTGGTAGCGGGAGGTTTCACAGATACGCAGTATTTT. As protein: CASSLVVAGGFTDTQYF.

This clone was seen more than once but under ten times. The chain combines TRBV28 with TRBJ2-7, with a weak D call TRBD2 (5 bases). Germline CDR1 and CDR2: MDHEN and SYDVKM. This CDR3 has 14 residues. The ends were cut back, 3 bases at V and 6 bases at J, with 15 bases in the middle. CDR3 loop: CASSFYPPAAEQYF. CDR3 in DNA: TGTGCCAGCAGTTTTTACCCTCCAGCGGCCGAGCAGTACTTC.

This clone was seen a few times. The CDR3 region has the DNA TGTGCCAGCAGCTCAGCGACTAGCGGGAACACCGGGGAGCTGTTTTTT. Translated, it gives CASSSATSGNTGELFF. J is TRBJ2-2 and V is TRBV7-2; TRBD2 aligns across 9 bases. Germline V CDR1 and CDR2: SGHTA, FQGNSA. This CDR3 is built from 16 residues. V shed 4 bases and J 1 base; nucleotides not matched to a gene: 4.

The chain carries TRBV11-2 and TRBJ2-5; 9 nucleotides match TRBD2. The CDR3 totals 17 residues. CDR1 is SGHAT and CDR2 is FQNNGV in the germline V gene. J was trimmed by 6 bases and V by 0 bases; bases with no gene match: 11. This CDR3 is CASSLDLLSGRTKTQYF. The CDR3 nucleotides are TGTGCCAGCAGCTTAGATCTCCTTAGCGGGAGAACGAAGACCCAGTACTTC.

The gene calls are TRBV6-6 and TRBJ2-3; D is unclear. Germline V gives CDR1 MNHNY, CDR2 SVGAGI (reference sequence). The V and J ends lost 4 bases and 0 bases respectively, with 2 bases between them. This CDR3 contains 12 residues. CDR3 sequence (DNA): TGTGCCAGCAGTTCTAGCACAGATACGCAGTATTTT. It is translated as CASSSSTDTQYF.

This chain uses TRBV18 with TRBJ2-7, with 10 bases matching TRBD2. The length of the CDR3 is 17 residues. J lost 2 bases, V lost 0 bases, and 7 bases had no gene match. Germline assignment: CDR1 KGHSH and CDR2 LQKENI. In nucleotides, the CDR3 is TGTGCCAGCTCACCACCGGCGTTAGCGGGAGGCCCCTACGAGCAGTACTTC. Translation gives CASSPPALAGGPYEQYF.

The chain is built from TRBV30 and TRBJ2-3, with TRBD2 matching over 8 bases. After removal of 5 bases from V and 8 bases from J, the junction contained 9 bases not matched to a gene. The CDR3 runs 13 residues. CDR1 GTSNPN and CDR2 SVGIG come from the germline V gene (reference sequence). CDR3 nucleotides: TGTGCCTGGGACAGCTCCGGGGGGGGTACGCAGTATTTT. Amino acid sequence: CAWDSSGGGTQYF.